Listed below are T cell receptor beta chains from one sample, sequenced in a study of naive and memory T cell subsets. TCRdb reprocessed the UMI-ligation and nested PCR reads via MiXCR and lists one record per CDR3 protein. The repertoire consists of 130,000 to 150,000 distinct CDR3 sequences, with more than 15% occurring once and the leading ten covering roughly 0.14%. The sequenced sample consisted of naive CD4+ T cells from blood. The receptors here all came from a human donor in good health. Each CDR3 is given with its conserved first and last residue. D genes are given only for firm matches. Size values are once, few and many counts, or a class for expanded clones, and some rows have none.

11	NA	TRBV2	TRBJ2-7	NA	TGTGCCAGCAGGAGCGCCGGAGAGCAGTACTTC	CASRSAGEQYF
17	few	TRBV12-3/TRBV12-4	TRBJ2-6	TRBD1	TGTGCCAGTAGTCCGGGACAGGTCGTCTCTGGGGCCAACGTCCTGACTTTC	CASSPGQVVSGANVLTF
19	NA	TRBV14	TRBJ2-1	NA	TGTGCCAGCAGCCAACAGGGCTTCCGGTATCAGAGCTCCTACAATGAGCAGTTCTTC	CASSQQGFRYQSSYNEQFF
16	NA	TRBV20-1	TRBJ1-3	NA	TGCAGTGCTAGAAGCATGAGGAGGGACTCTGGAAACACCATATATTTT	CSARSMRRDSGNTIYF
13	few	TRBV20-1	TRBJ2-7	NA	TGCAGTGCTACCCTTCGACTTGCCTACGAGCAGTACTTC	CSATLRLAYEQYF
12	NA	TRBV5-1	TRBJ2-7	NA	TGCGCCAGCAGCTTAACAGCGGACGAGCAGTACTTC	CASSLTADEQYF
16	few	TRBV7-9	TRBJ2-7	TRBD2	TGTGCCAGCAGCTTAGAGGGACTAGCGGGTTCCCACGAGCAGTACTTC	CASSLEGLAGSHEQYF
14	NA	TRBV7-2	TRBJ2-2	TRBD1	TGTGCCAGCAGCTCTGACAGGGTGGCCGGGGAGCTGTTTTTT	CASSSDRVAGELFF
16	NA	TRBV4-1	TRBJ2-7	NA	TGCGCCAGCAGCCACCTCGGGCAGGGATTGAGCTACGAGCAGTACTTC	CASSHLGQGLSYEQYF
15	few	TRBV12-3/TRBV12-4	TRBJ1-6	TRBD1	TGTGCCAGCAGTTTAATGGGACAGGGTAATTCACCCCTCCACTTT	CASSLMGQGNSPLHF
16	few	TRBV18	TRBJ2-6	NA	TGTGCCAGCTTCAGCTACAGGGAGGATGGGGCCAACGTCCTGACTTTC	CASFSYREDGANVLTF
15	few	TRBV10-3	TRBJ1-5	NA	TGTGCCATCAGTCCTTCCGGGCCCGAGAATCAGCCCCAGCATTTT	CAISPSGPENQPQHF
14	NA	TRBV29-1	TRBJ1-5	NA	TGCAGCGCCGCAGAAGATTATAGCAATCAGCCCCAGCATTTT	CSAAEDYSNQPQHF
14	few	TRBV24-1	TRBJ1-5	NA	TGTGCCACCAGTGACCCTGGAAACGGCCAGCCCCAGCATTTT	CATSDPGNGQPQHF
17	few	TRBV20-1	TRBJ1-6	TRBD1	TGCAGTGCTACCGTCCCGGGACAGAGCTCCTATAATTCACCCCTCCACTTT	CSATVPGQSSYNSPLHF
12	few	TRBV29-1	TRBJ2-2	NA	TGCAGCGTGAACCGGAACACCGGGGAGCTGTTTTTT	CSVNRNTGELFF
14	NA	TRBV6-6	TRBJ1-5	TRBD1	TGTGCCAGCAGCCCGGACAGGGGGAGTCAGCCCCAGCATTTT	CASSPDRGSQPQHF
14	NA	TRBV6-2/TRBV6-3	TRBJ1-4	NA	TGTGCCAGCAGTTACCTGACACTTAATGAAAAACTGTTTTTT	CASSYLTLNEKLFF
15	few	TRBV12-3/TRBV12-4	TRBJ2-2	TRBD1	TGTGCCAGCAGTCTCCGGGACAGTCGTACCGGGGAGCTGTTTTTT	CASSLRDSRTGELFF
14	few	TRBV13	TRBJ1-3	NA	TGTGCCAGCAGCTTTAGTAGCTCTGGAAACACCATATATTTT	CASSFSSSGNTIYF
16	NA	TRBV7-9	TRBJ1-1	NA	TGTGCCAGCAGCTGGGAGGTACAAACTTGGAACACTGAAGCTTTCTTT	CASSWEVQTWNTEAFF
15	many	TRBV29-1	TRBJ2-6	TRBD2	TGCAGCGTTGCTCTAGCGGATTCTGGGGCCAACGTCCTGACTTTC	CSVALADSGANVLTF
16	few	TRBV12-3/TRBV12-4	TRBJ2-4	TRBD1	TGTGCCAGCAGTTTAAACAGGGGGTTTCCCAAAAACATTCAGTACTTC	CASSLNRGFPKNIQYF
13	few	TRBV7-9	TRBJ2-7	NA	TGTGCCAGCAGAGGGGACCTTACGTACGAGCAGTACTTC	CASRGDLTYEQYF
14	NA	TRBV12-3/TRBV12-4	TRBJ2-7	NA	TGTGCCAGCAGTTTAGAACCAGCCACGTACGAGCAGTACTTC	CASSLEPATYEQYF
14	few	TRBV10-3	TRBJ2-3	TRBD1	TGTGCCATCAGTGACAGGGGGCGCTCAGATACGCAGTATTTT	CAISDRGRSDTQYF
16	few	TRBV11-1	TRBJ2-2	TRBD1	TGTGCCAGCAGCTTATCGGACAGGGCGAACACCGGGGAGCTGTTTTTT	CASSLSDRANTGELFF
13	few	TRBV29-1	TRBJ2-2	NA	TGCAGCGTCGTGTCCTGGAACACCGGGGAGCTGTTTTTT	CSVVSWNTGELFF
12	few	TRBV12-3/TRBV12-4	TRBJ2-1	TRBD1	TGTGCCAGCAGCAAACAGGGGGATGAGCAGTTCTTC	CASSKQGDEQFF
14	many	TRBV29-1	TRBJ2-3	TRBD2	TGCAGCGTTGCTAGAGCGGGGGGGCCAGATACGCAGTATTTT	CSVARAGGPDTQYF
16	few	TRBV11-2	TRBJ2-5	NA	TGTGCCAGCAGCTTAGCCTCCTGGTACACCGAAGAGACCCAGTACTTC	CASSLASWYTEETQYF
19	few	TRBV27	TRBJ2-7	TRBD2	TGTGCCAGCAGTTTATTGGGACCACTAGCGGGAGGGCCCAGGGACGAGCAGTACTTC	CASSLLGPLAGGPRDEQYF
13	many	TRBV12-3/TRBV12-4	TRBJ2-1	TRBD2	TGTGCCGCGGGGCGGGAGGGCACAGATGAGCAGTTCTTC	CAAGREGTDEQFF
20	NA	TRBV5-1	TRBJ2-1	TRBD2	TGCGCCAGCAGCACCCCTCTTGCGGGAGGCAGCCTAAAATTATACAATGAGCAGTTCTTC	CASSTPLAGGSLKLYNEQFF
13	few	TRBV25-1	TRBJ2-7	TRBD2	TGTGCCACCCGAACTAGCGGGAGTGGCGAGCAGTACTTC	CATRTSGSGEQYF
14	NA	TRBV5-6	TRBJ2-7	NA	TGTGCCAGCAGCCCCCGCTTGGCTACCAACGAGCAGTACTTC	CASSPRLATNEQYF
15	many	TRBV20-1	TRBJ2-1	TRBD2	TGCAGTGCTATGCCCCCAGCGGGATCCTACAATGAGCAGTTCTTC	CSAMPPAGSYNEQFF
16	NA	TRBV20-1	TRBJ2-5	NA	TGCAGTGCCCGGTCCTCACTAGGAAGGGGGTTCGAGACCCAGTACTTC	CSARSSLGRGFETQYF
17	NA	TRBV6-5	TRBJ2-1	NA	TGTGCCAGCAGCCGCCGTAGACAGGATGGGTCCTACAATGAGCAGTTCTTC	CASSRRRQDGSYNEQFF
14	NA	TRBV20-1	TRBJ2-7	TRBD2	TGCAGTGCTAGAGAGCTAGCGGACTACTACGAGCAGTACTTC	CSARELADYYEQYF
13	many	TRBV20-1	TRBJ1-6	TRBD1	TGCAGTGCTACGGGACAGGCCAATTCACCCCTCCACTTT	CSATGQANSPLHF